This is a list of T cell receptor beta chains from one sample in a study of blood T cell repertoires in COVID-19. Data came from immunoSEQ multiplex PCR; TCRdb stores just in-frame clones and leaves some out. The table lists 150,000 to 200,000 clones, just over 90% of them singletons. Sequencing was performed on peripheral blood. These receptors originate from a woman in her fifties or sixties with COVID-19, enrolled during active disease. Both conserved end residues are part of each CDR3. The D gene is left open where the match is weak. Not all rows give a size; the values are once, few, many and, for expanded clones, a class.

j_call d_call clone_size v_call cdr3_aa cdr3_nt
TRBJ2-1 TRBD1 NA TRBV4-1 CASSQGDRGHWNEQFF TGCGCCAGCAGCCAAGGAGACAGGGGTCATTGGAATGAGCAGTTCTTC
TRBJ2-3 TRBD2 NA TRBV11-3 CASSLGTSGTDTQYF TGTGCCAGCAGCTTAGGGACTAGCGGCACAGATACGCAGTATTTT
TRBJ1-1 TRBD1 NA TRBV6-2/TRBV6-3 CASSYPLDRPNTEAFF TGTGCCAGCAGTTACCCCTTGGACAGGCCGAACACTGAAGCTTTCTTT
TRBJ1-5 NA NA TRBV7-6 CASSSDLGLEGNQPQHF TGTGCCAGCAGCAGTGACCTTGGACTGGAGGGCAATCAGCCCCAGCATTTT
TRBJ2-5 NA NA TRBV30 CAWMRGTQETQYF TGTGCCTGGATGCGTGGGACTCAAGAGACCCAGTACTTC
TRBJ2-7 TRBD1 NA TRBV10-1 CASTTGASSYEQYF TGCGCCAGCACCACAGGGGCGAGCTCCTACGAGCAGTACTTC
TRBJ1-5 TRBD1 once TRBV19 CASHRGGNQPQHF TGTGCCAGTCACAGGGGAGGCAATCAGCCCCAGCATTTT
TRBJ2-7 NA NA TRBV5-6 CATCRAGMESYEQYF TGTGCCACCTGTAGGGCGGGGATGGAGTCCTACGAGCAGTACTTC
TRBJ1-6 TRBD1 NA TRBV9 CASSNTGGDGSPLHF TGTGCCAGCAGCAACACAGGGGGCGATGGGTCACCCCTCCACTTT
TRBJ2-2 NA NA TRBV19 CASSIVAANTGELFF TGTGCCAGTAGTATAGTGGCGGCGAACACCGGGGAGCTGTTTTTT
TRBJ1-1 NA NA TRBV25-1 CASSDPAGARPLEAFF TGTGCCAGCAGTGACCCGGCCGGAGCCCGGCCCCTTGAAGCTTTCTTT
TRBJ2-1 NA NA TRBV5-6 CASSLNPNSYNEQFF TGTGCCAGCAGCTTAAACCCTAACTCCTACAATGAGCAGTTCTTC
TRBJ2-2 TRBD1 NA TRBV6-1 CASSTGTETGELFF TGTGCCAGCAGCACCGGGACAGAGACCGGGGAGCTGTTTTTT
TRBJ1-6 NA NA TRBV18 CASSPSVGHSYNSPLHF TGTGCCAGCTCACCCTCAGTGGGACACTCCTATAATTCACCCCTCCACTTT
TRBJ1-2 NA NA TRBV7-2 CASSFALGGDGYTF TGTGCCAGCAGCTTCGCTTTAGGAGGCGATGGCTACACCTTC
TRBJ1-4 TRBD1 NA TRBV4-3 CASNRGLPNEKLFF TGCGCCAGCAACAGGGGGCTCCCCAATGAAAAACTGTTTTTT
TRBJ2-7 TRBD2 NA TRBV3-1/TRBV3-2 CASSQPAGGYEQYF TGTGCCAGCAGCCAACCGGCGGGGGGCTACGAGCAGTACTTC
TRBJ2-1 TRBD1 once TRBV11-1 CASSSPGQGRNEQFF TGTGCCAGCAGCTCTCCGGGACAGGGCAGGAATGAGCAGTTCTTC
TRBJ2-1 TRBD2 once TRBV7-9 CASTIIAGGLTEQFF TGTGCCAGCACCATAATAGCGGGGGGCCTCACTGAGCAGTTCTTC
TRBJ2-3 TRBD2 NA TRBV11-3 CASSFGGDLDTQYF TGTGCCAGCAGCTTCGGGGGGGATTTGGATACGCAGTATTTT
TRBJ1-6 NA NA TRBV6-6 CASSYRGESGPLHF TGTGCCAGCAGTTACCGGGGGGAGTCGGGGCCCCTCCACTTT
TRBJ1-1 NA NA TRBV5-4 CASSLVSGPEAFF TGTGCCAGCAGCTTGGTTTCGGGTCCTGAAGCTTTCTTT
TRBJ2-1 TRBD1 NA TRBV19 CASSVEGQVTVYEQFF TGTGCCAGTAGTGTGGAAGGACAGGTTACTGTGTATGAGCAGTTCTTC
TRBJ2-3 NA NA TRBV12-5 CASGLSTSGDTQYF TGTGCTAGTGGTTTGTCAACGTCCGGAGATACGCAGTATTTT
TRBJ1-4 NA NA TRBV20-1 CSASSSLGQLNEKLFF TGCAGTGCTAGTTCGAGCCTGGGGCAGCTGAATGAAAAACTGTTTTTT
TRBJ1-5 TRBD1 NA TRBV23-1 CASGYAGGVGQPQHF TGCGCCAGCGGATATGCAGGGGGCGTGGGTCAGCCCCAGCATTTT
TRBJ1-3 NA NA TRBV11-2 CASSLGQTLSGNTIYF TGTGCCAGCAGCTTAGGACAGACGCTTTCTGGAAACACCATATATTTT
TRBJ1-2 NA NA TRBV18 CASSPRDTSYGYTF TGTGCCAGCTCACCAAGGGACACTAGCTATGGCTACACCTTC
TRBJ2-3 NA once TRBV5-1 CASSEQGDTQYF TGCGCCAGCAGCGAGCAGGGGGATACGCAGTATTTT
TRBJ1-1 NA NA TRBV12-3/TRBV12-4 CASSTTYTEAFF TGTGCCAGCAGTACAACCTACACTGAAGCTTTCTTT
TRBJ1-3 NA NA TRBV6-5 CASSYRGMISGNTIYF TGTGCCAGCAGTTACAGGGGCATGATCTCTGGAAACACCATATATTTT
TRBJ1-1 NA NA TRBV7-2 CASSTYHRNTEAFF TGTGCCAGCAGCACCTACCACAGGAACACTGAAGCTTTCTTT
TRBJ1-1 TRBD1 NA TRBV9 CASSVEGASPEAFF TGTGCCAGCAGCGTGGAGGGGGCTTCCCCTGAAGCTTTCTTT
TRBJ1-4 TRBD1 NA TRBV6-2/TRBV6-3 CASSRRTGGNEKLFF TGTGCCAGCAGTCGCAGAACAGGGGGGAATGAAAAACTGTTTTTT
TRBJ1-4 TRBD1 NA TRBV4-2 CASSRQGGEEKLFF TGTGCCAGCAGCCGCCAGGGGGGAGAGGAAAAACTGTTTTTT
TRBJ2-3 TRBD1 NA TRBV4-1 CASSQDHFRQGVPDTQYF TGCGCCAGCAGCCAAGATCACTTTAGACAGGGAGTTCCAGATACGCAGTATTTT
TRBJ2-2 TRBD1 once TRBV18 CASSPGTGVPWIGELFF TGTGCCAGCTCACCAGGGACAGGGGTACCGTGGATCGGGGAGCTGTTTTTT
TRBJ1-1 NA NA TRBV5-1 CASSLGQTLDTEAFF TGCGCCAGCAGCTTGGGACAGACCTTGGACACTGAAGCTTTCTTT
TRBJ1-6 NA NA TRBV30 CAWSAHRPSYNSPLHF TGTGCCTGGAGTGCACACAGGCCCTCCTATAATTCACCCCTCCACTTT
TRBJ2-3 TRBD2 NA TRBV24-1 CATRALAGGGGGTDTQYF TGTGCCACCAGGGCCCTAGCGGGGGGTGGTGGGGGCACAGATACGCAGTATTTT
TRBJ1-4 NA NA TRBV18 CASSPQGVNEKLFF TGTGCCAGCTCACCACAAGGGGTTAATGAAAAACTGTTTTTT
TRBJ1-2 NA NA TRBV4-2 CASSQELGDYGYTF TGTGCCAGCAGCCAAGAGTTGGGAGACTATGGCTACACCTTC
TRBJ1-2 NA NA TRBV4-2 CASSQTGSMGYGYTF TGTGCCAGCAGCCAAACAGGCTCTATGGGCTATGGCTACACCTTC
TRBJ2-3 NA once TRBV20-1 CSASRGATDTQYF TGCAGTGCTAGTAGGGGCGCCACAGATACGCAGTATTTT
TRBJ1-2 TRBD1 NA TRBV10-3 CAISGTGLGNYGYTF TGTGCCATCAGTGGGACAGGACTGGGAAACTATGGCTACACCTTC
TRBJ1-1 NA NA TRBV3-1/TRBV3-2 CASSQLTGTEAFF TGTGCCAGCAGTCAACTGACGGGCACTGAAGCTTTCTTT
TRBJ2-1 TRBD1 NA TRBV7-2 CASSWGQSLRSEQFF TGTGCCAGCAGCTGGGGACAGTCGCTGCGTAGTGAGCAGTTCTTC
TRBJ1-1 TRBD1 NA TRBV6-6 CASSYVGTGNTEAFF TGTGCCAGCAGTTACGTCGGGACAGGCAACACTGAAGCTTTCTTT
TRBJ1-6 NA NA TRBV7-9 CASSLLAPASSYNSPLHF TGTGCCAGCAGCTTACTTGCCCCAGCTAGCTCCTATAATTCACCCCTCCACTTT
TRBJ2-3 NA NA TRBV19 CASSIQPDTYTDTQYF TGTGCCAGTAGTATCCAACCCGACACCTACACAGATACGCAGTATTTT
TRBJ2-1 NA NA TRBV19 CASSIEAGWGSYNEQFF TGTGCCAGTAGTATAGAGGCAGGGTGGGGCTCCTACAATGAGCAGTTCTTC